A selection of T cell receptor beta chains follows, all from one sample in a study of cytomegalovirus exposure and HLA in healthy donors. Assay used: immunoSEQ multiplex PCR; TCRdb lists only in-frame clones, some missing. The sample contains 170,000 or so clones, about 80% of which appear only once. The source material was PBMCs. These receptor sequences come from a woman in her fifties or sixties in good health and CMV-seropositive. CDR3s include the opening cysteine and the closing phenylalanine or tryptophan. The D gene is left open where the match is weak. Part of the rows lack a size; the others show once, few, many or a class for expanded clones.

J gene | CDR3 length | clone size | D gene | V gene | CDR3 protein | CDR3 DNA
TRBJ1-2 | 14 | NA | NA | TRBV4-3 | CASSHETGYYGYTF | TGCGCCAGCAGCCACGAAACAGGGTACTATGGCTACACCTTC
TRBJ1-2 | 14 | NA | NA | TRBV15 | CATSGGGQTEGYTF | TGTGCCACCAGCGGGGGGGGCCAGACGGAGGGCTACACCTTC
TRBJ1-5 | 15 | NA | NA | TRBV7-2 | CASSLQQGDNQPQHF | TGTGCCAGCAGCTTACAACAGGGCGACAATCAGCCCCAGCATTTT
TRBJ2-5 | 16 | NA | NA | TRBV9 | CASSVDRGSNGETQYF | TGTGCCAGCAGCGTAGATCGAGGGAGTAATGGAGAGACCCAGTACTTC
TRBJ1-2 | 13 | NA | NA | TRBV6-5 | CASSQQTEFGYTF | TGTGCCAGCAGTCAGCAAACAGAATTTGGCTACACCTTC
TRBJ1-2 | 15 | NA | NA | TRBV5-1 | CASSLVQGGNYGYTF | TGCGCCAGCAGCTTGGTCCAGGGAGGGAACTATGGCTACACCTTC
TRBJ2-1 | 15 | NA | TRBD2 | TRBV9 | CASSPGLADYNEQFF | TGTGCCAGCAGCCCAGGGCTAGCGGACTACAATGAGCAGTTCTTC
TRBJ2-6 | 18 | once | NA | TRBV4-3 | CASSQAITRGSGANVLTF | TGCGCCAGCAGCCAAGCTATAACCAGGGGTTCTGGGGCCAACGTCCTGACTTTC
TRBJ1-1 | 16 | once | TRBD1 | TRBV19 | CASRNMARGQNTEAFF | TGTGCCAGTAGGAATATGGCCAGGGGGCAGAACACTGAAGCTTTCTTT
TRBJ2-7 | 15 | NA | TRBD1 | TRBV7-9 | CASSSVRDRSYEQYF | TGTGCCAGCAGCTCCGTCCGGGACAGGTCCTACGAGCAGTACTTC
TRBJ2-7 | 13 | NA | NA | TRBV27 | CASRRGGESEQYF | TGTGCCAGCAGGAGGGGGGGGGAAAGCGAGCAGTACTTC
TRBJ2-1 | 17 | once | TRBD1 | TRBV27 | CASSKGTARGSYNEQFF | TGTGCCAGCAGCAAAGGGACAGCTCGCGGCTCCTACAATGAGCAGTTCTTC
TRBJ1-2 | 13 | NA | NA | TRBV29-1 | CSVRPGGNYGYTF | TGCAGCGTCCGCCCTGGGGGCAACTATGGCTACACCTTC
TRBJ1-5 | 14 | few | NA | TRBV28 | CASSPATVNQPQHF | TGTGCCAGCAGCCCAGCGACAGTTAATCAGCCCCAGCATTTT
TRBJ2-4 | 14 | NA | TRBD2 | TRBV27 | CASVASGKKNIQYF | TGTGCCAGCGTAGCTAGCGGAAAGAAAAACATTCAGTACTTC
TRBJ2-1 | 16 | NA | TRBD2 | TRBV4-3 | CASSQIFGLAVNEQFF | TGCGCCAGCAGCCAAATATTTGGACTAGCGGTTAATGAGCAGTTCTTC
TRBJ2-7 | 12 | NA | TRBD1 | TRBV27 | CASMDRAYEQYF | TGTGCCAGTATGGACAGGGCCTACGAGCAGTACTTC
TRBJ1-5 | 16 | NA | TRBD1 | TRBV28 | CASKDRGGYSNQPQHF | TGTGCCAGCAAGGACAGGGGTGGATATAGCAATCAGCCCCAGCATTTT
TRBJ2-3 | 13 | NA | NA | TRBV5-4 | CALGQGRGDTQYF | TGTGCCCTTGGTCAGGGCAGAGGAGATACGCAGTATTTT
TRBJ2-4 | 16 | NA | TRBD1 | TRBV11-2 | CASSTTGQGSKNIQYF | TGTGCCAGCAGCACCACGGGACAGGGATCCAAAAACATTCAGTACTTC
TRBJ1-2 | 15 | NA | TRBD1 | TRBV5-1 | CASSLATGGDYGYTF | TGCGCCAGCAGCTTGGCCACAGGGGGGGACTATGGCTACACCTTC
TRBJ2-1 | 15 | NA | TRBD2 | TRBV9 | CASSVGTSGPNEQFF | TGTGCCAGCAGCGTAGGGACTAGCGGGCCTAATGAGCAGTTCTTC
TRBJ2-1 | 14 | once | NA | TRBV15 | CATSHGLAYNEQFF | TGTGCCACCAGCCATGGACTTGCCTACAATGAGCAGTTCTTC
TRBJ1-4 | 14 | few | TRBD1 | TRBV15 | CATSRQGAEKKLFF | TGTGCCACCAGCAGACAGGGGGCAGAGAAAAAACTGTTTTTT
TRBJ1-6 | 16 | NA | NA | TRBV4-3 | CASSQEVDWKNSPLHF | TGCGCCAGCAGCCAAGAGGTGGACTGGAAAAATTCACCCCTCCACTTT
TRBJ2-1 | 20 | NA | TRBD2 | TRBV7-3 | CASSLGPSIVLAGEEGEQFF | TGTGCCAGCAGCTTAGGCCCATCGATCGTACTAGCGGGAGAAGAGGGTGAGCAGTTCTTC
TRBJ2-7 | 17 | NA | NA | TRBV10-3 | CAISEGRQGWGTYEQYF | TGTGCCATCAGTGAAGGCAGGCAGGGTTGGGGAACCTACGAGCAGTACTTC
TRBJ1-1 | 15 | NA | TRBD1 | TRBV6-6 | CASLYRGSLGTEAFF | TGTGCCAGCTTATACAGGGGGTCCTTGGGGACTGAAGCTTTCTTT
TRBJ2-7 | 14 | NA | NA | TRBV27 | CASRKRDIFYEQYF | TGTGCCAGCAGAAAAAGGGACATTTTCTACGAGCAGTACTTC
TRBJ2-3 | 15 | NA | NA | TRBV9 | CASSVWGMSTDTQYF | TGTGCCAGCAGCGTGTGGGGCATGAGCACAGATACGCAGTATTTT
TRBJ1-2 | 15 | NA | TRBD1 | TRBV10-3 | CATTGTGVTNYGYTF | TGTGCCACTACTGGGACAGGGGTTACTAACTATGGCTACACCTTC
TRBJ1-5 | 12 | NA | NA | TRBV4-1 | CASSQAGQPQHF | TGCGCCAGCAGCCAAGCGGGTCAGCCCCAGCATTTT
TRBJ2-1 | 14 | NA | NA | TRBV19 | CASRVWDGANEQFF | TGTGCCAGCAGGGTATGGGATGGGGCCAATGAGCAGTTCTTC
TRBJ2-1 | 15 | NA | TRBD2 | TRBV7-2 | CASSLGWTSFLGQFF | TGTGCCAGCAGCTTAGGGTGGACTAGTTTTCTGGGGCAGTTCTTC
TRBJ1-3 | 14 | NA | NA | TRBV5-4 | CASRSQNSGNTIYF | TGTGCCAGCAGATCCCAGAACTCTGGAAACACCATATATTTT
TRBJ2-7 | 15 | NA | NA | TRBV11-2 | CASSLVGGAGNEQYF | TGTGCCAGCAGCTTAGTAGGGGGGGCAGGAAACGAGCAGTACTTC
TRBJ2-1 | 15 | NA | TRBD2 | TRBV5-4 | CASRESGSFDNEQFF | TGTGCCAGCAGGGAGAGCGGGAGCTTCGACAATGAGCAGTTCTTC
TRBJ2-2 | 15 | NA | NA | TRBV11-2 | CASSLSVGVGGELFF | TGTGCCAGCAGCCTCAGCGTAGGGGTCGGCGGGGAGCTGTTTTTT
TRBJ2-7 | 15 | NA | NA | TRBV9 | CASSLGTSPTYEQYF | TGTGCCAGCAGCCTCGGGACATCGCCAACCTACGAGCAGTACTTC
TRBJ2-2 | 15 | once | NA | TRBV7-2 | CASSWGRGLTGELFF | TGTGCCAGCAGCTGGGGGCGGGGGCTTACCGGGGAGCTGTTTTTT
TRBJ2-5 | 12 | NA | NA | TRBV19 | CASSEREETQYF | TGTGCCAGTAGTGAGAGGGAAGAGACCCAGTACTTC
TRBJ1-1 | 14 | NA | NA | TRBV19 | CASSSLPTQAEAFF | TGTGCCAGTAGCTCCTTACCAACCCAGGCTGAAGCTTTCTTT
TRBJ1-5 | 14 | NA | TRBD1 | TRBV19 | CASSTDRGLQPQHF | TGTGCCAGTAGTACTGACAGGGGGCTTCAGCCCCAGCATTTT
TRBJ2-3 | 17 | NA | TRBD2 | TRBV9 | CASSVSLGTSGGDTQYF | TGTGCCAGCAGCGTATCCTTGGGGACTAGCGGGGGCGATACGCAGTATTTT
TRBJ1-1 | 12 | NA | NA | TRBV28 | CATWRAPTEAFF | TGTGCCACCTGGAGGGCCCCCACTGAAGCTTTCTTT
TRBJ2-3 | 17 | NA | TRBD2 | TRBV4-3 | CASSQVAGGLGTDTQYF | TGCGCCAGCAGCCAGGTTGCGGGGGGGCTCGGCACAGATACGCAGTATTTT
TRBJ1-6 | 15 | NA | TRBD1 | TRBV7-2 | CASSPGTGRDSPLHF | TGTGCCAGCAGCCCTGGGACAGGGAGAGATTCACCCCTCCACTTT
TRBJ2-7 | 16 | NA | TRBD2 | TRBV7-2 | CASSPFLAGGQYEQYF | TGTGCCAGCAGCCCCTTCCTAGCGGGAGGACAATACGAGCAGTACTTC
TRBJ2-7 | 16 | NA | TRBD2 | TRBV28 | CASSLQTGGNEYEQYF | TGTGCCAGCAGCCTACAAACGGGGGGAAATGAGTACGAGCAGTACTTC
TRBJ2-5 | 15 | NA | NA | TRBV7-2 | CASSPGLGLSETQYF | TGTGCCAGCAGCCCCGGACTGGGCTTGTCAGAGACCCAGTACTTC
TRBJ2-2 | 16 | NA | NA | TRBV5-1 | CASSLGARTNTGELFF | TGCGCCAGCAGCTTGGGGGCCAGAACCAACACCGGGGAGCTGTTTTTT
TRBJ1-1 | 11 | NA | NA | TRBV20-1 | CSAAGQIEAFF | TGCAGTGCTGCCGGACAGATTGAAGCTTTCTTT
TRBJ1-1 | 14 | NA | TRBD1 | TRBV19 | CASSTDRVNTEAFF | TGTGCCAGTAGTACGGACAGGGTGAACACTGAAGCTTTCTTT